This is a list of T cell receptor beta chains from one sample in a study of T-cell reconstitution after alpha-beta-depleted transplantation in children. TCRdb itself ran the PCR reads through MiXCR, one entry per CDR3 protein. Here the sample spans about 540,000 distinct CDR3 sequences, approximately 16% being singletons. Sample: PBMCs from the stem cell graft donor, taken from the stem cell graft. The receptor source for this set is a human donor who donated a stem cell graft to a child with acute lymphoblastic leukemia. Both conserved end residues are part of each CDR3. The order of the fields is V gene, CDR3 length, CDR3 protein.

>TRBV5-1|15
CASSSQREGWETQYF
>TRBV7-2|15
CASTEWSSGGETQYF
>TRBV9|14
CASSVATGAGEQYF
>TRBV20-1|18
CSAPGGTSGRAFGETQYF
>TRBV6-4|16
CASSDDGGAGANVLTF
>TRBV5-1|14
CASSTGDRNTEAFF
>TRBV21-1|14
CASSKVKRGDTIYF
>TRBV15|12
CATSRVGQPQHF
>TRBV20-1|13
CSARQSIHYEQYF
>TRBV29-1|13
CSVAHGSTDTQYF
>TRBV12-3/TRBV12-4|10
CATQYGEQFF
>TRBV20-1|14
CSAPLRGMNTEAFF
>TRBV7-7|15
CASSLGLEGVHEQYF
>TRBV5-5|16
CASSSVAGDAYNEQFF
>TRBV10-3|14
CAIRRDTNPYEQYF
>TRBV20-1|11
CSQQTNTEAFF
>TRBV15|15
CATKVEGGDTYEQYF
>TRBV5-1|16
CASSLDPTGVGSPLHF
>TRBV3-1|15
CASSQRTGAKNIQYF
>TRBV5-1|15
CASSLVSGGNQPQHF
>TRBV5-1|10
CASSLQGQYF
>TRBV4-1|17
CASSQEKRWWGNTEAFF